The source of this T cell receptor beta chain is a study of T cell changes during pregnancy in multiple sclerosis. Assay used: immunoSEQ multiplex PCR; TCRdb lists only in-frame clones, some missing. The table records approximately 34,000 clones, about 90% of them present only once. Trimming took 4 bases from V and 2 from J; bases not matched to a gene: 9. The CDR3 covers 15 residues. Per the germline V gene, CDR1 is SGDLS and CDR2 is YYNGEE. This sequence was found in a female donor with multiple sclerosis, enrolled in a pregnancy study. Here the sequenced sample was CD4+ T cells from peripheral blood mononuclear cells, taken after pregnancy. The chain couples TRBV9 to TRBJ2-7; 7 nucleotides line up with TRBD1. CDR3 sequence (DNA): TGTGCCAGCAGCCCTCAGGCACAGGGGACCTACGAGCAGTACTTC. Translating gives CASSPQAQGTYEQYF.